This entry describes one T cell receptor (beta chain). V was trimmed by 1 base and J by 5 bases, leaving 20 bases between them. Germline CDR1 is MDHEN and CDR2 is SYDVKM. CDR3 size: 17 residues. The data were produced by immunoSEQ multiplex PCR, yet TCRdb's version contains in-frame clones alone and is incomplete. The data hold tens of thousands of clones, with around 88% observed a single time. These data are taken from a study of blood T cell repertoires in COVID-19. The chain recombines TRBV28 with TRBJ1-1, with a possible D match to TRBD1 (6 bases). Sequenced input: peripheral blood. The receptor's source is a human donor in a cohort sampled during active COVID-19. CDR3 in amino acids: CASSLSSGLTGRTEAFF. In DNA form, the CDR3 reads TGTGCCAGCAGTTTATCCTCGGGTCTAACAGGGAGAACTGAAGCTTTCTTT.